This TCR beta chain was recorded in a study of CD8+CD57+ T cells in acquired aplastic anemia (dated by TCRdb to between 2017 and 2018). Looking at the study overall: A mean of roughly 3.2 ug of DNA, ranging from roughly 0.18 to 30 ug, was extracted from sorted CD4+ and CD8+ cells. An average of roughly 10 million reads for CD4+ cells and around 11 million reads for CD8+ cells was obtained from healthy donor samples. The paper's findings and limits, for the study overall: Between patients and healthy controls, no significant difference in CD8+ Simpson's diversity was found (P=0.060). Roughly 29 CD8+ CDR3 sequences were shared between patients and controls but appeared highly expressed in patients and within their immunodominant clones.

In this study, sorted CD4+ and CD8+ T cells from the blood of healthy subjects and of severe aplastic anemia patients had their TCR repertoires deep-sequenced. Ficoll-Paque density gradient centrifugation was used to isolate peripheral blood mononuclear cells. Before DNA extraction, CD4+ and CD8+ T cells were sorted with FACS or magnetic beads. The germline V gene yields MGHDK for CDR1 and SYGVNS for CDR2. Reading from cysteine to phenylalanine, the CDR3 counts 16 amino acids. Only CDR3 DNA remains: 48 bases, in frame from the first base. V loses 4 bases at its end and J loses 5 bases; junction bases beyond the gene matches: 12. About this clonotype: Its antigen is unknown. No much larger clone exists at a distance of one base, and base qualities are not known.

Profiling of TCR beta VDJ combinations and CDR3 sequences used genomic DNA as the template. TCR repertoire sequencing was run on an Illumina HiSeq 2000. The paper's processing steps were these. TRBV/TRBJ rearrangement plots, CDR3 size and DJ length profiles, and Simpson's diversity index were used to evaluate the repertoires. The immunodominant clone was defined as the most abundant DNA sequence in deep sequencing data. CDR3 amino acid sequences were screened for sharing across subjects and were compared with published repertoires and the VDJdb database. TCRdb trimmed public reads at Q25 via fastp, called clones via MiXCR and kept in-frame beta chains. CDR3 protein sequences are deduplicated, and each keeps its most common genes and DNA. The V and J calls here are based on TCRdb, not the publication. This sample holds tens of thousands of distinct CDR3 sequences; roughly half were observed only once. 65% to 70% of the sample is in the top ten clones.

This sequence uses TRBV25-1 and TRBJ2-3, and TRBD2 matches 7 of the central bases. The sequence derives from a human donor in good health, serving as a control. Sequenced material: sorted CD4+, CD8+, or CD8+CD57+ T cells (not recorded which) from PBMCs. The CDR3 reads as follows: CASSALAVDSRDTQYF. The DNA reads as follows: TGTGCCAGCAGTGCCCTAGCGGTCGACTCGCGAGATACGCAGTATTTT.